This TCR beta chain was sequenced during a study of immune cell composition in non-small cell lung cancer. Measured with immunoSEQ multiplex PCR; TCRdb has only the in-frame clones, and not every one. The sample holds approximately 11,000 clones, around 64% seen once. This clone was found a few times. Its antigen is still unknown. Overall study findings and caveats: Tumour-associated clones >0.5% occurred in approximately 32% of adenocarcinomas, less than 80% of squamous. Squamous lung tumours showed higher top 10 clone scores and clonality than adenocarcinomas.

This CDR3 is built from 13 residues. V dropped 2 bases and J dropped 3 bases, with 10 bases sitting between them. Germline V CDR1 and CDR2: GTSNPN, SVGIG (reference sequence). V gene TRBV30 combines with J gene TRBJ1-1; D gene unclear. Sequences were obtained from lung tumor tissue. The TCR originated in a human donor with non-small cell lung cancer. CDR3 protein: CAWSRGAHTEAFF. The DNA of the CDR3 is TGTGCCTGGAGTCGGGGTGCCCACACTGAAGCTTTCTTT.